This TCR beta chain originates from a study of CXCR3-negative and CXCR3-positive naive CD8 T cells (dated 2019 in TCRdb). In terms of the full investigation: In total, about 140 million TRB reads were obtained, or roughly 1.5 +/- 0.3 million reads per library. Diversity and physicochemical repertoire analyses were performed on about a dozen donors pooled from two independent experiments. The TRBV-TRBJ cluster analysis covered naive subsets from about 5 donors and memory cells from 3 donors. Broad study findings and their caveats: Repertoire diversity was comparably high in both naive subsets but much lower in memory CD8+ T cells. Because CXCR3 expression was partially decreased after cryopreservation, freshly isolated PBMCs were used for most assays. Because surface CD5, which has been linked to self-reactivity in mice, was comparable between naive subsets, TCR interaction strength was also inferred from TRB CDR3 physicochemical properties. Compared with CXCR3-negative naive cells, CXCR3-positive naive cells had TRB CDR3s with higher hydrophobicity (lower Kidera factor 4), lower energy, and higher strength and volume indices. Similar TRBV-TRBJ usage was shown by naive CXCR3-negative and CXCR3-positive cells from the same donor, whereas distinct patterns were shown by memory cells.

Counted from cysteine to phenylalanine, this CDR3 has 16 amino acids. The coding DNA is unavailable. CDR1 and CDR2 are drawn from the germline V gene: SNHLY, FYNNEI. About this clonotype: The specificity of this receptor is unknown.

Sequenced using a NextSeq 550. The Human TCR Profiling Kit (MiLaboratory) was used to make UMI-labeled 5' RACE TRB cDNA libraries. cDNA synthesis used the entire amount of extracted RNA, and PCR amplification then used the entire amount of cDNA produced. The libraries were made side by side, with each library going through the same number of PCR cycles. As for the authors' bioinformatics: MIGEC and MiXCR extracted about 53,000 +/- 10,000 unique UMI-labeled TRB cDNA molecules per library, requiring at least two reads per UMI. On average, about 40,000 +/- 10,000 functional in-frame TRB CDR3 nucleotide clonotypes lacking stop codons were found per library. Diversity metrics, including normalized Shannon-Wiener and Chao1, were computed in VDJtools after downsampling to 5000 UMI-labeled TRB molecules per sample. VDJtools computed clonotype-size-weighted physicochemical properties of the central five CDR3 residues: interaction energy, strength, volume and Kidera factor 4. The reads, reprocessed by TCRdb, yield one row per CDR3 protein sequence and no DNA. None of the V and J calls come from the authors' own analysis; TCRdb made them. The sample table includes over 5,500 distinct CDR3 sequences. The ten largest account for more than 1.5% of the sample.

Each CD8+ T cell subset was flow-sorted in triplicate, and 300,000 to 350,000 cells per subset were placed directly into RLT lysis buffer. To exclude memory contaminants, naive CD8+ T cells were stringently defined as CD45RO-CCR7+CD27+CD95-. Using standard density gradient centrifugation, peripheral blood mononuclear cells were isolated from buffy coats. A FACSAria III was used to flow-sort naive CXCR3-negative and CXCR3-positive CD8+ T cells. An RNeasy Mini Kit was used to extract total RNA from the sorted cells. The clonotype comes from a human donor in good health. Some clones in this sample may be carry-over from other donors' samples. The source material was naive CXCR3+ CD8+ T cells from blood. The cell subset or site label of this sample denotes: CD45RO-CCR7+CD27+CD95- naive CD8+ T cells expressing CXCR3 (TNR3+). Recombination linked TRBV2 to TRBJ2-1; the D call of TRBD2 rests on TCRdb alone, since no DNA is present to check it. The CDR3 region reads CASIRSRDYYYNEQFF.